The text below deals with one T cell receptor beta chain. Its antigen remains unidentified. Other DNA sequences in this specimen translate into the identical CDR3. This sample is part of a study of shared clonotypes between healthy human individuals. Study background: CD4 naive and memory got three plates each, CD8 naive two, CD8 memory one.

Study-level results: Non-shared clonotypes displayed generation probabilities falling below those of clonotypes present in all four donors. A few donors had approximately 4.6% of their naive CD4 clonotypes in common.

Germline CDR1 MDHEN, CDR2 SYDVKM. This CDR3 is 13 amino acids long. The ends were cut back, 4 bases at V and 1 base at J, with 8 bases in the middle. CD45RO-negative, CCR7-positively selected cells formed the naive CD8 fraction, excluding terminally differentiated effector memory CD45RA+ cells. TCRdb's copy holds only in-frame clones and misses some; the assay was immunoSEQ multiplex PCR. The table records 1.5 million to 2.5 million clones, just under 95% of them present only once. The rearrangement joins TRBV28 to TRBJ2-7; D remains unclear. This receptor was obtained from a young man in good health. The sample taken for sequencing was naive CD8+ T cells sorted from blood. CDR3 bases: TGTGCCAGCAGTTCCCGAGTATCCTACGAGCAGTACTTC. Residues: CASSSRVSYEQYF.